Sequencing of this TCR beta chain was carried out in a study of human T cells and chemical hapten exposure. Study-level information: Doses of diphenylcyclopropenone went to the patients' scalps weekly throughout the approximately 22-week study. The study, taken as a whole, reports: DPC sensitization did not alter TCRs above 1 in 1000 frequency.

Trimming pared 2 bases from V and 9 bases from J, leaving 17 bases between. The CDR3 extends over 16 amino acids. TCRdb reanalysed the RACE reads using MiXCR and keeps one entry per CDR3 protein. The table includes about 85,000 distinct CDR3 sequences, 7.5% to 9.5% detected once. A few counts support this clonotype. Its antigen is currently unknown. Time point of the sample: pre-sensitization, week 0. As to treatment: therapeutic diphenylcyclopropenone sensitization with weekly scalp DPC. Extraction of total RNA was performed on unfractionated whole blood. The chain recombines TRBV12-3 or TRBV12-4 with TRBJ1-6; D ambiguous. The sequence derives from a man aged 35-49 years with alopecia areata. Some clones in this sample may be carry-over from other donors' samples. The sequencing used whole blood, collected in connection with sensitization to the hapten diphenylcyclopropenone (DPC). Written as DNA, the CDR3 is TGTGCCAGCAGTTTAAATGGCAGGTGGGCAAGTTCACCCCTCCACTTT. Amino acid sequence: CASSLNGRWASSPLHF.